The sequence of this TCR beta chain was determined in a study of T-cell memory formation after mild COVID-19 (TCRdb year 2021). Context from the whole study: TCR sequence clusters from the two donors were found to be largely donor specific. T-cell clones expanding and contracting after mild COVID-19 in a couple of donors were tracked by longitudinal TCRalpha and TCRbeta repertoire sequencing. Two young, previously healthy adult volunteers made up the cohort, one male and one female. Points the paper makes about the study in general: Whether the second-wave clones peaking on day 37 were SARS-CoV-2 specific was not confirmed. Clones contracting from day 15 to 85 had balanced CD4/CD8 phenotypes, while a second wave expanding from day 15 to 37 was biased towards CD4+. Contracting CD4+ clones were located mainly in the CM and EM memory subsets, whereas CD8+ clones were found to be enriched in EMRA. Some responding clones were detected in pre-infection memory, which suggested that pre-existing cross-reactive memory T cells had joined the SARS-CoV-2 response. Only a couple of mild cases were covered in the study, and larger cohorts including severe cases with pre-infection samples were considered necessary.

The germline V gene (reference sequence) specifies LGHDT as CDR1 and YNNKEL as CDR2. Taken from cysteine to phenylalanine, the CDR3 has 12 residues. The kept DNA is CDR3 alone, 36 bases in frame from the first base. V gives up 1 base and J gives up 5 bases, and the segment between their germline ends measures 6 bases. Ficoll-Paque density gradient centrifugation was the method used to isolate PBMCs. A few counts support this clonotype. The target of this receptor is not known. The input lacks base qualities; no much larger clone sits a single base away. Sequencing was carried out with an Illumina NovaSeq 6000. TCRalpha and TCRbeta cDNA libraries were built by 5'RACE with constant-segment primers, adding sample barcodes and unique molecular identifiers. Trizol reagent was used to extract RNA from every sample. Libraries were amplified in two PCR steps, with a second sample barcode and Illumina TruSeq adapters added in the second step. Sequencing of libraries was performed on an Illumina NovaSeq with 2 x 150 bp paired-end reads. The original methods were these. Reads were demultiplexed and collapsed into UMI-guided consensus sequences with migec v1.2.7. With mixcr v2.1.11, UMI consensuses were aligned to TRA and TRB V and J templates and assembled into clonotypes. Clonotypes were classified as expanded or contracted when called significant by both edgeR and NoisET, with noise models trained on biological replicates. edgeR calls used a false discovery rate-adjusted p below 0.01 and a log2 fold-change threshold of 1. As an exploratory analysis of dynamics, max-normalized trajectories of the 1000 most abundant clonotypes were examined by PCA with hierarchical clustering. The CD4 or CD8 phenotype of responding clones was assigned using the separately sequenced CD4+ and CD8+ repertoires. The public reads were reanalyzed by TCRdb: fastp trimming at Q25, MiXCR alignment, in-frame beta chains only. Every CDR3 protein is listed once, alongside the most common genes and DNA of its rows. None of the V and J calls come from the authors' own analysis; TCRdb made them. The sample includes 130,000 to 150,000 distinct CDR3 sequences, with 15% to 20% observed a single time. The ten biggest clones cover about 2.3% of the sample.

Input material: PBMCs or a T cell subset sorted from them (not recorded which). The chain joins TRBV3-1 to TRBJ2-7, with no confident D gene call. The TCR comes from an adult woman who had mild COVID-19 (a few samples of this study predate the infection). The sample titles of this study are shuffled in the database, so cell type and time point are left out; the donor was told from shared clones. At the DNA level, the sequence is TGTGCCAGCAGCCAAGCCGGGCACGAGCAGTACTTC. Its product reads: CASSQAGHEQYF.